The clone carrying this T cell receptor (beta chain) was seen more than once but under ten times. The target antigen is unknown. Each CDR3 protein is one row after TCRdb ran MiXCR on the 5' RACE reads. The sample yields tens of thousands of distinct CDR3 sequences, 12% seen once. As to time point: sample taken at primary tumor resection. The roughly 68 donors had untreated early-stage non-small cell lung cancer. Frozen PBMC, nontumor lung or tumor provided whole RNA, which was sequenced unsorted. The entry originates in a study of spatial heterogeneity in lung cancer. Study-wide points: Whereas they appeared in blood less at follow-up, ubiquitous expanded tumor TCRs appeared there more at resection.

This CDR3 is 17 amino acids long. Germline V gives CDR1 LGHNA, CDR2 YSLEER. The V segment lost 0 bases and the J segment 9 bases; nucleotides outside the gene matches: 11. This TCR was sampled from a male donor with early-stage non-small cell lung cancer. Sequencing was performed on PBMCs, taken at surgery. The chain uses TRBV4-3 and TRBJ2-4; 10 nucleotides match TRBD2. The CDR3 reads CASSQDGASGGRSIQYF. Written as DNA, the CDR3 is TGCGCCAGCAGCCAAGATGGGGCTAGCGGGGGCCGTAGCATTCAGTACTTC.